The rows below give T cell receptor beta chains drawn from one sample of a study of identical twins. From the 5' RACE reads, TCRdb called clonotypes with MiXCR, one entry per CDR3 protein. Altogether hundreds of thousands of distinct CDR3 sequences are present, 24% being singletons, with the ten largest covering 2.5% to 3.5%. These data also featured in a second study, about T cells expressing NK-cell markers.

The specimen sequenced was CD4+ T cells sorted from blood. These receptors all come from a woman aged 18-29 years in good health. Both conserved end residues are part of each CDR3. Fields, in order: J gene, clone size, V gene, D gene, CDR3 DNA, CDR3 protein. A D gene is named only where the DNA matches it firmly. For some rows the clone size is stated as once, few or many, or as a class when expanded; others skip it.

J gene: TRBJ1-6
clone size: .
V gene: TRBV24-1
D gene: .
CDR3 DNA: TGTGCCACCAGTGACTCTCAAGATGTTTCCAATTCACCCCTCCACTTT
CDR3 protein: CATSDSQDVSNSPLHF

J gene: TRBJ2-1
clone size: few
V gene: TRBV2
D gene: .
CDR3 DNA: TGTGCCAGCGGAAGGGCTCATGAGCAGTTCTTC
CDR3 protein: CASGRAHEQFF

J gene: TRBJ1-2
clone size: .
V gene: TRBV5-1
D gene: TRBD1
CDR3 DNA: TGCGCCAGCAGCCCCGACAGGGGATTCTCTGGCTACACCTTC
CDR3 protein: CASSPDRGFSGYTF

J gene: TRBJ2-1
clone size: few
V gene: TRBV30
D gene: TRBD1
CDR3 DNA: TGTGCCTGGGAGGCAGGGGGCACTGAGCAGTTCTTC
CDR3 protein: CAWEAGGTEQFF

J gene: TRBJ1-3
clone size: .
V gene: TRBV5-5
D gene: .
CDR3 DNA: TGTGCCAGCAGAATCCCCGGGGGCACCATATATTTT
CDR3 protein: CASRIPGGTIYF

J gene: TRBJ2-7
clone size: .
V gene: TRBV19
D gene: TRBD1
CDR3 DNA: TGTGCCAGTAGTAGGGGACAGGGGGCTTCCTACGAGCAGTACTTC
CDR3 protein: CASSRGQGASYEQYF

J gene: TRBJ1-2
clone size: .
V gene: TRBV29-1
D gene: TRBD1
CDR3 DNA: TGCAGCGTGACGGACAGGGGCGTTAGGGGCTACACCTTC
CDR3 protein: CSVTDRGVRGYTF

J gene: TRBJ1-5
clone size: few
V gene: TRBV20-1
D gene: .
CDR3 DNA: TGCAGTGCTTTAGAGTCCAATCAGCCCCAGCATTTT
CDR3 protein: CSALESNQPQHF

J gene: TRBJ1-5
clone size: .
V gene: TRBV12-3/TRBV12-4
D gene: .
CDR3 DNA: TGTGCCAGCAGCCCCGGACAGCTGTGGGATCAGCCCCAGCATTTT
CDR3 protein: CASSPGQLWDQPQHF

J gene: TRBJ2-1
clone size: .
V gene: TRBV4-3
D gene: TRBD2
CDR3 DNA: TGCGCCAGCAGCTTCTCCCCGGGACTAGGGTACAATGAGCAGTTCTTC
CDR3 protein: CASSFSPGLGYNEQFF

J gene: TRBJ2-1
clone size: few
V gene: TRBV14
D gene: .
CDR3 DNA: TGTGCCAGCAGCCAAATGTATGGGGTCGTGGGTGAGCAGTTCTTC
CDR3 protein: CASSQMYGVVGEQFF

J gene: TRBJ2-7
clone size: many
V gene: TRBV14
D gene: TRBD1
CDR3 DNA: TGTGCCAGCAGCTTTGGGACAGGGATCCTCGAGCAGTACTTC
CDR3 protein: CASSFGTGILEQYF

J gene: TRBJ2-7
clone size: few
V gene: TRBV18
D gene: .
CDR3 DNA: TGTGCCAGCTCACCAATACAGGGCTACGAGCAGTACTTC
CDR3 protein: CASSPIQGYEQYF

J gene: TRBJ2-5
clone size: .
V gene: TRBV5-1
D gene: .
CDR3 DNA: TGCGCCAGCAGTCCCACCCGAGGTCTGGAGACCCAGTACTTC
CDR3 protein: CASSPTRGLETQYF

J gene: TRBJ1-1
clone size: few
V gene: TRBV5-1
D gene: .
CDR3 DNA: TGCGCCAGCAGCTTGGCCTCGGCAGGAGGGATGAACACTGAAGCTTTCTTT
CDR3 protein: CASSLASAGGMNTEAFF

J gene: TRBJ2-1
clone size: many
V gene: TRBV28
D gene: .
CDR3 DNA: TGTGCCAGCAGTTCGGCCTCCGCCCGGTCCACAATGGGTGGGTACAATGAGCAGTTCTTC
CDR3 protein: CASSSASARSTMGGYNEQFF

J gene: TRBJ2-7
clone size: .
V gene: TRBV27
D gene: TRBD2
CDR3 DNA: TGTGCCAGCAGTTCCGGGACTAGCGGGAGTTTTGAACACTTC
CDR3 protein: CASSSGTSGSFEHF

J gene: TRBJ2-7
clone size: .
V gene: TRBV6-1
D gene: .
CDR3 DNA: TGTGCCAGCAGGCGAACCGGGGCAGACGGGAACGAGCAGTACTTC
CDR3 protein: CASRRTGADGNEQYF

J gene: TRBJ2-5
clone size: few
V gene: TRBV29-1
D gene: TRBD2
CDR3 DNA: TGCAGCGTCAGAAAACTAGCGGGGGGGCAAGAGACCCAGTACTTC
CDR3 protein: CSVRKLAGGQETQYF

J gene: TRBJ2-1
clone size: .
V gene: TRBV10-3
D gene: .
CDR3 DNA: TGTGCCATCAGTCCCCGGGACGGATACAATGAGCAGTTCTTC
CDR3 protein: CAISPRDGYNEQFF

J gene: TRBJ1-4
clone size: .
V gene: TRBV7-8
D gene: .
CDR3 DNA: TGTGCCAGCAGCCAACTCTCGTGGCGGAGTAATGAAAAACTGTTTTTT
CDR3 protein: CASSQLSWRSNEKLFF

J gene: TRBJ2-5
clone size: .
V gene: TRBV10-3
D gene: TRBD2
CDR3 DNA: TGTGCCACTCGGACTAGCGGGTTCCAAGAGACCCAGTACTTC
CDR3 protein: CATRTSGFQETQYF

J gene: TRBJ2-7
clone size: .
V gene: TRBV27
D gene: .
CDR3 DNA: TGTGCCAGCGGGAGCGGGTGGGGGGACGAGCAGTACTTC
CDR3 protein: CASGSGWGDEQYF

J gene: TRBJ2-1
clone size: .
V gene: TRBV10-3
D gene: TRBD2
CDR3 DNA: TGTGCCATCAGCCGTACTAGCGGGAGGCGGAATGAGCAGTTCTTC
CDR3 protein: CAISRTSGRRNEQFF

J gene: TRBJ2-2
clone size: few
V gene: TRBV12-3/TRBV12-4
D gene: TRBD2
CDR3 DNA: TGTGCCAGCAGTCGACGAGTGGGCGGGAGGGTCGCCGGGGAGCTGTTTTTT
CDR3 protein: CASSRRVGGRVAGELFF

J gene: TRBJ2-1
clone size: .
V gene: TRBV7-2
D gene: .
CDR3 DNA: TGTGCCAGCAGCTTGCACAAATCCGGGCCATACAATGAGCAGTTCTTC
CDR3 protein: CASSLHKSGPYNEQFF

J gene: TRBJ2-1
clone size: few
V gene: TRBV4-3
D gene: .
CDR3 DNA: TGCGCCAGCAGCCAAGAGGCAATGAGAGCGAATGAGCAGTTCTTC
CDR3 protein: CASSQEAMRANEQFF

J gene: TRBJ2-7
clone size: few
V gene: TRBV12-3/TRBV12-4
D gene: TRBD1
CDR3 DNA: TGTGCCAGCAGTTTGGGACAGGACCACGAGCAGTACTTC
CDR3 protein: CASSLGQDHEQYF

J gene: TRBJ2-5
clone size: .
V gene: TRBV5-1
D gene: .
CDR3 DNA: TGCGCCAGCAGCTTGGATCCAGGGGCGGCGGGTCGAGAGACCCAGTACTTC
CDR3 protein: CASSLDPGAAGRETQYF

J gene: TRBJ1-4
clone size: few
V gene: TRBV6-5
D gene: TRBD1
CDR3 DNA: TGTGCCAGCAGTTCCTTGGACAGGCACAATGAAAAACTGTTTTTT
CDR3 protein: CASSSLDRHNEKLFF

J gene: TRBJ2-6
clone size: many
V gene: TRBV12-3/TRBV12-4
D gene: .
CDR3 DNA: TGTGCCAGCAGTCCCGCAGGAGACACTGGGGCCAACGTCCTGACTTTC
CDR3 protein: CASSPAGDTGANVLTF

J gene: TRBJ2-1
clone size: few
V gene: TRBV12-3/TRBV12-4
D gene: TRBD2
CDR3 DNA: TGTGCCAGCAGTTTAGGGAGCGGGACGATAGAGCAGTTCTTC
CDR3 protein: CASSLGSGTIEQFF

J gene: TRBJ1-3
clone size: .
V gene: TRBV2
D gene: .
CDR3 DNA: TGTGCCAGCAATGAGGCCGTAGGGAACACCATATATTTT
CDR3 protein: CASNEAVGNTIYF

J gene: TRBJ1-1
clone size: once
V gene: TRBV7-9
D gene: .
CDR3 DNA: TGTGCCAGCAGCCGTGAGGGGCTGAACACTGAAGCTTTCTTT
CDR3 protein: CASSREGLNTEAFF

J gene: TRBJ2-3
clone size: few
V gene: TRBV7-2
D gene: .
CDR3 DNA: TGTGCCAGCAGCTCTCGGGTTTACACAGATACGCAGTATTTT
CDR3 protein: CASSSRVYTDTQYF

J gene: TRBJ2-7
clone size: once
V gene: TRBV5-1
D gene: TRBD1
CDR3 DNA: TGCGCCAGCAACCCGGACAGGGGAGAGTACGAGCAGTACTTC
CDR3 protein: CASNPDRGEYEQYF

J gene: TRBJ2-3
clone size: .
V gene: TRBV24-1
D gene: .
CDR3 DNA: TGTGCCACCAGTGACATAGACAATACGCAGTATTTT
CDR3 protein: CATSDIDNTQYF

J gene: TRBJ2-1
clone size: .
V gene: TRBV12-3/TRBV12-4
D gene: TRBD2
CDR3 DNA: TGTGCCAGCAGCGTATCTAGCGGGTACTACAATGAGCAGTTCTTC
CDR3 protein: CASSVSSGYYNEQFF

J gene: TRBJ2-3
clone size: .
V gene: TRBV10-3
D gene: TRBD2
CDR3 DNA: TGTGCCAGCGGGAGATCAGATACGCAGTATTTT
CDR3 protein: CASGRSDTQYF

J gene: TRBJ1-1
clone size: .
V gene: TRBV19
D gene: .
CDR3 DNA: TGTGCCAGTGCGCAGATTTACACTGAAGCTTTCTTT
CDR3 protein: CASAQIYTEAFF

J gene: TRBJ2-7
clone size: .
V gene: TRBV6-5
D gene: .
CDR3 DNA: TGTGCCGCCAGTGGGGGTTCCTACGAGCAGTACTTC
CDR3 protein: CAASGGSYEQYF

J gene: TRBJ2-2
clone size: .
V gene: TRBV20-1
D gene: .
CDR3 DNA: TGCAGTGCCAACCGGGACCGCCACACCGGGGAGCTGTTTTTT
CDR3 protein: CSANRDRHTGELFF